The 2 T cell receptor beta chains below all came from one sample that was sequenced in a study of identical twins. TCRdb re-analysed the 5' RACE reads in MiXCR, keeping a single row per CDR3 protein. Of 700,000 to 950,000 distinct CDR3 sequences listed, 9% to 15% are singletons. This sample also belongs to another study, concerning yellow fever vaccine responses in identical twins.

The source material was PBMCs. The receptors originated from a woman aged 18-29 years in good health.

The sample holds a few counts of this clonotype. The chain is built from TRBV19 and TRBJ2-1, with D possibly being TRBD1 (6 bases). V was cut by 2 bases and J by 10 bases, with 9 bases left in between. Germline V gene lookup returns CDR1 LNHDA and CDR2 SQIVND (reference sequence). The CDR3 runs to 12 residues. The CDR3 nucleotides are TGTGCCAGTAGTATACTGGGGACAGAGCAGTTCTTC. It codes for CASSILGTEQFF. The full variable domain, in which reference TRBV19 and TRBJ2-1 provide the parts outside the CDR3, is DGGITQSPKYLFRKEGQNVTLSCEQNLNHDAMYWYRQDPGQGLRLIYYSQIVNDFQKGDIAEGYSVSREKKESFPLTVTSAQKNPTAFYLCASSILGTEQFFGPGTRLTVL.

The rearrangement links TRBV4-1 to TRBJ2-3; D is possibly TRBD2 (5 bases). CDR1 is MGHRA and CDR2 is YSYEKL in the germline V gene. The CDR3 runs 16 residues. Trimming left V 5 bases short and J 2 bases short, with 17 bases between. The CDR3 DNA sequence: TGCGCCAGCAGCAAAGGACTGGTCGGTTACACAGATACGCAGTATTTT. Translating it yields CASSKGLVGYTDTQYF.